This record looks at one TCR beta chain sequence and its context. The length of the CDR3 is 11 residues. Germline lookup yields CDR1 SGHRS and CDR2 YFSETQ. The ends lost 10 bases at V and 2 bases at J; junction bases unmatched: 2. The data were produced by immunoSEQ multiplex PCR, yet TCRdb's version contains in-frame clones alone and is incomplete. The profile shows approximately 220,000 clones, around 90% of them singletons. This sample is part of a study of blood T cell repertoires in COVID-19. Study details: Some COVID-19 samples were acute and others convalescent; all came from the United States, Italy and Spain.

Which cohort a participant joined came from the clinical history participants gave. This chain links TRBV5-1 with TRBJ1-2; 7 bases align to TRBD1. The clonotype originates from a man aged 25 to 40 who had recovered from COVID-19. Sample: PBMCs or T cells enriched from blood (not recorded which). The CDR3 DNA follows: TGCGCCTCGGACAGGAACTATGGCTACACCTTC. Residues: CASDRNYGYTF. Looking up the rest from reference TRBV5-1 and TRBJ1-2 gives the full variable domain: KAGVTQTPRYLIKTRGQQVTLSCSPISGHRSVSWYQQTPGQGLQFLFEYFSETQRNKGNFPGRFSGRQFSNSRSEMNVSTLELGDSALYLCASDRNYGYTFGSGTRLTVV.